The table lists the clone carrying this TCR beta chain with a count of one. Its antigen is not known. The sample comes from a study of T cell responses to AZD1222 COVID-19 vaccine. Using immunoSEQ multiplex PCR, the repertoire was profiled, and TCRdb retains in-frame clones only, with some absent. Of 100,000 or so clones in the sample, about nine tenths were seen once. Study-level results: Repertoire collection took place solely once the T cell response had peaked. Per reports, nearly half of all spike-specific TCRs target regions that are unmutated in variants. Donors in the cohort were predominantly white British and more often female, and clonal diversity was possibly underestimated.

The source material was peripheral blood, sampled 28 days after the second AZD1222 dose. This receptor was identified in an adult who received the AZD1222 COVID-19 vaccine.

In DNA form, the CDR3 reads TGCGCCAGCAGCCACATGAGTGGGCGGTACACTGAAGCTTTCTTT. This gives the protein CASSHMSGRYTEAFF. The J gene is TRBJ1-1, the V gene TRBV4-1; D unclear. V lost 3 bases, J lost 3 bases, and 14 bases lay in between. The germline CDR1 and CDR2 sequences are MGHRA and YSYEKL. The CDR3 consists of 15 residues.